This TCR beta chain was identified during a study of blood T cells in healthy people across ages. Looked up from germline, CDR1 is SGHRS and CDR2 is YFSETQ. The CDR3 totals 15 residues. Losses at the gene ends were 0 bases for V and 1 base for J; bases not matched to a gene: 3. Using a J-beta primer mix together with a sample-barcoded 5' primer, a second PCR was run for roughly 6 to 12 cycles. A single record per CDR3 protein comes from TCRdb applying MiXCR to the 5' RACE reads. Seen here are roughly 1,800,000 distinct CDR3 sequences, 49% observed once, and the top ten hold about 2.1%. The chain uses TRBV5-1 and TRBJ2-7, with TRBD2 matching over 8 bases. This TCR was sampled from a woman aged 40 to 50 in good health. Source material: blood. The CDR3: CASSLDGGASYEQYF. The CDR3 coding sequence is TGCGCCAGCAGCTTGGACGGGGGGGCATCCTACGAGCAGTACTTC. The whole variable domain, filled in from reference TRBV5-1 and TRBJ2-7, reads KAGVTQTPRYLIKTRGQQVTLSCSPISGHRSVSWYQQTPGQGLQFLFEYFSETQRNKGNFPGRFSGRQFSNSRSEMNVSTLELGDSALYLCASSLDGGASYEQYFGPGTRLTVT.